Given below is one TCR beta chain in context. This clone is a singleton in its sample. Its antigen is still unknown. It has no much larger one-base neighbor in the sample; base qualities were not kept. These data originate in a study of blood T cell repertoires in COVID-19 (dated by TCRdb to the early 2020s). Looking at the study overall: Samples from collaborators originated in the United States, Italy and Spain and spanned both the acute and convalescent phases of COVID-19. The prospective study material was composed of cDNA or gDNA derived from T cells, B-cell-depleted T cells, or PBMCs. Subjects who had been exposed to COVID-19, were actively infected with it, or had recovered from it provided the deeply sampled blood TCRbeta repertoires that made up the dataset. A freely available public database, intended as a resource for researchers studying the immune response to SARS-CoV-2, is where the repertoires were released. The samples were drawn from two sources: the first 160 participants of the ongoing ImmuneRACE study, and some 1,300 subjects contributed by 6 global collaborators. A de-identified subject ID, COVID-19 status, age in years and sex were almost always included in the sample metadata. Where HLA class I and class II types were available, the types were taken from metadata supplied by the sample provider, not from assay-based typing. Here is what the overall study found, with its caveats: The amount of clinical and demographic metadata varied by source and participant and was provided uncurated.

TCRbeta CDR3 regions were amplified from genomic DNA by means of the immunoSEQ Assay, a bias-controlled multiplex PCR. Per the authors' processing: The number of nucleated cells in each sample was estimated from the amplification of reference gene primers within the assay. Sequence reads were collapsed and filtered to measure the absolute abundance of every unique TCRbeta CDR3 rearrangement. For each sample, productive Simpson clonality was calculated as the square root of Simpson's diversity index over productive rearrangements. TCRdb limited this immuneACCESS table to in-frame rearrangements with V and J called. A share of clones is missing; checked studies link under half to unresolved V genes, and the rest is unexplained. D and trimming were read from the DNA, whereas the V and J calls and clone size are those reported in that table. The sample includes approximately 40,000 clones, with 75% to 95% observed a single time. 4.5% to 5.5% of the sample lies in the top ten.

Collaborating institutions collected whole blood in K2EDTA tubes following their own protocols. For TCRbeta analysis, collaborators shipped samples in one of three forms: frozen whole blood, isolated PBMCs, or DNA extracted from either of those sample types. The CDR1 and CDR2 encoded by the germline V gene (reference sequence) are LNHDA and SQIVND. The CDR3 holds 14 amino acids from the cysteine to the phenylalanine. Just CDR3 DNA is preserved here, 42 bases in frame from base 1. The trim is 4 bases for V and 4 bases for J, with a gap of 13 bases between the germline ends. The receptor's source is a human donor in a cohort sampled during active COVID-19. The sequenced sample was peripheral blood. This chain joins TRBV19 to TRBJ1-2; TRBD1 is a possible D gene, resting on 5 matching bases. The sequenced DNA: TGTGCCAGTAGTAGGGGCTGGGCACCCTATGGCTACACCTTC. It codes for CASSRGWAPYGYTF.